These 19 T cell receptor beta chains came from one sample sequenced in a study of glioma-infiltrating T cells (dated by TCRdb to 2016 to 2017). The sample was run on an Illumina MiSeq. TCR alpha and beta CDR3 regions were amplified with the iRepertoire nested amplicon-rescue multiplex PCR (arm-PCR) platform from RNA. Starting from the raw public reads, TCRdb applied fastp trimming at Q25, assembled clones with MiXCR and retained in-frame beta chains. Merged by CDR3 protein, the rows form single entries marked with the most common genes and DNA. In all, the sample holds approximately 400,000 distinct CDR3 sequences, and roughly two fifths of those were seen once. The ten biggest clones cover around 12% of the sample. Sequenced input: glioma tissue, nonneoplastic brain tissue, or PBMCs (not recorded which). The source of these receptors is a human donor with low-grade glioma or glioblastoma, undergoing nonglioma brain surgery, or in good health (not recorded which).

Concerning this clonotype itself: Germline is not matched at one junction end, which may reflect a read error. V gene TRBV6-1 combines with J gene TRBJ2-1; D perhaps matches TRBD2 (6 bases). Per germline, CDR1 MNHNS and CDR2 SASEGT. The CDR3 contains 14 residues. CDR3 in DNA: TGTGCCATCAGTGAGTACGGGAGTGGCAATGAGCAGTTCTTC. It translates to CAISEYGSGNEQFF.

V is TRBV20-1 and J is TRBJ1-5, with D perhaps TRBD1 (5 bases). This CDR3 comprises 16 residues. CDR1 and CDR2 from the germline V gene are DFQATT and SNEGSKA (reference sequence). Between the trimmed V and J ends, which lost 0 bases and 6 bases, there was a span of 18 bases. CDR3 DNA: TGCAGTGCTAGAGATAGGCAGGGAGGGTACAGTCAGCCCCAGCATTTT. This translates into CSARDRQGGYSQPQHF.

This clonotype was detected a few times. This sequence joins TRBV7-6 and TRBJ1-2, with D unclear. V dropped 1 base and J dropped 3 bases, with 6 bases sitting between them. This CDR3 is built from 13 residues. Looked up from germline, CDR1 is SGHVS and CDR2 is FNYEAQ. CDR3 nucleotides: TGTGCCAGCAGCTTAGGACCGGACTATGGCTACACCTTC. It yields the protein CASSLGPDYGYTF.

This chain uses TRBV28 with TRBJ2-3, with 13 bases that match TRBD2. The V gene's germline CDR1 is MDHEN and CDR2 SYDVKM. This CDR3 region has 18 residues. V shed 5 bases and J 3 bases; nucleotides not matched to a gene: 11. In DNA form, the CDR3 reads TGTGCCAGCAGTGGGACTAGCGGGACCTTCAGTTTGACAGATACGCAGTATTTT. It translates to CASSGTSGTFSLTDTQYF.

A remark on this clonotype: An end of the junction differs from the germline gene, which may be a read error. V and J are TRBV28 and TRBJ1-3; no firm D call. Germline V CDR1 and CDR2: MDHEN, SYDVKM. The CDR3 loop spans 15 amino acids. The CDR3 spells CASTPFKAAGNTTYF. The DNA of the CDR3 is TGTGCCAGCACCCCCTTTAAGGCCGCGGGAAACACCACATATTTT.

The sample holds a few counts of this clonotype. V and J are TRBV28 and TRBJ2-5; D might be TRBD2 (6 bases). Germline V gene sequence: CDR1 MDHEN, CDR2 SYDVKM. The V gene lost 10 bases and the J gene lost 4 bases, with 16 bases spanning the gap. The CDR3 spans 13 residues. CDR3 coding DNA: TGTGCCACCACCCGGGTGGGGGGAGAGACCCAGTACTTC. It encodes CATTRVGGETQYF.

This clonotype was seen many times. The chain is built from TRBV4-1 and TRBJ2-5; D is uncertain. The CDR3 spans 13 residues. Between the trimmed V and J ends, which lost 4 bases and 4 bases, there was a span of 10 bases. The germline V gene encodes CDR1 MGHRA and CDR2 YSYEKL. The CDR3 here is CASSRAPGETQYF. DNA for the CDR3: TGCGCCAGCAGCCGAGCCCCGGGAGAGACCCAGTACTTC.

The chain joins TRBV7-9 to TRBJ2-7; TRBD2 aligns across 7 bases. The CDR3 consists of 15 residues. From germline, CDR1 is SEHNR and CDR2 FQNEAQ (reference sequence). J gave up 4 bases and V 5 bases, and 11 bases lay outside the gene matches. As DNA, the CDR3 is TGTGCCAGCAGCGCCGCACTAGCGAGACATTACGAGCAGTACTTC. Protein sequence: CASSAALARHYEQYF.

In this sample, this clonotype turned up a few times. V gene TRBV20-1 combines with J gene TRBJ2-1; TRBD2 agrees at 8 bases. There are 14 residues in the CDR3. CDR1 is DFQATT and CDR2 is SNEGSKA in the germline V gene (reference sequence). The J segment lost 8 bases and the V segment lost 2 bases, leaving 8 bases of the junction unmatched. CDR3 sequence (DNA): TGCAGTGCTAGATTCCAGCGGGAGTTGGATGAGCAGTTCTTC. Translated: CSARFQRELDEQFF.

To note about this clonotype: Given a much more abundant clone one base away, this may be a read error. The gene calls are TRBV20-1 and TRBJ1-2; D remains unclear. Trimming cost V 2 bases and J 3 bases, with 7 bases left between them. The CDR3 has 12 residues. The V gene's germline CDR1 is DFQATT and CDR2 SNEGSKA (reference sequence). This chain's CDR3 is CSARRRDYGYTF. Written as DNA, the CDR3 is TGCAGTGCTAGACGGAGAGACTATGGCTACACCTTC.

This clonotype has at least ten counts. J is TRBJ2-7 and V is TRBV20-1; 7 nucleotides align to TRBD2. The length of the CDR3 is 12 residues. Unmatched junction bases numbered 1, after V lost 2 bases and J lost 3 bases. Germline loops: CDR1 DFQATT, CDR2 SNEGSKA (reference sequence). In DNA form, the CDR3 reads TGCAGTGCTAGATGGACTAGCTACGAGCAGTACTTC. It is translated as CSARWTSYEQYF.

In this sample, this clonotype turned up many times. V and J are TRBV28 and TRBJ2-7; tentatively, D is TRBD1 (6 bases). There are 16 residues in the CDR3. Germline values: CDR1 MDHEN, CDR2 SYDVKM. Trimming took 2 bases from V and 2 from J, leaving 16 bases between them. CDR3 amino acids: CASSLTWDTDPYEQYF. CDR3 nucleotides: TGTGCCAGCAGTTTAACCTGGGACACCGACCCCTACGAGCAGTACTTC.

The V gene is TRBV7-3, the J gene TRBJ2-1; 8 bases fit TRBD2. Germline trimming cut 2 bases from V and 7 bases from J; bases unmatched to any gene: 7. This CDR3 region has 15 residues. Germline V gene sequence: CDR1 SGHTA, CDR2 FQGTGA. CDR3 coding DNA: TGTGCCAGCAGCTTAGGAGCGGGAGTGAGTAATGAGCAGTTCTTC. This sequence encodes CASSLGAGVSNEQFF. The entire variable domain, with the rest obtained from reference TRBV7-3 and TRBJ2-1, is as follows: GAGVSQTPSNKVTEKGKYVELRCDPISGHTALYWYRQSLGQGPEFLIYFQGTGAADDSGLPNDRFFAVRPEGSVSTLKIQRTERGDSAVYLCASSLGAGVSNEQFFGPGTRLTVL.

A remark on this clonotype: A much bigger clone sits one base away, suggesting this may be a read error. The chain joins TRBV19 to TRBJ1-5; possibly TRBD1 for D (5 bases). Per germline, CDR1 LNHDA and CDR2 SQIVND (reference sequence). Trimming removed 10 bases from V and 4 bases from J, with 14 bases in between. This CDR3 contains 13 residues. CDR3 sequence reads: CAINKDRNQPQHF. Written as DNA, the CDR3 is TGTGCCATTAACAAAGACAGAAATCAGCCCCAGCATTTT.

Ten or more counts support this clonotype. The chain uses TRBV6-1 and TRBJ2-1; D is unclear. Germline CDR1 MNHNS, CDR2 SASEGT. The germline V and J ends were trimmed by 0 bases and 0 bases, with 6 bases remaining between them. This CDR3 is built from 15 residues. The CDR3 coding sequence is TGTGCCAGCAGTGAAGCTTGGGGCTCCTACAATGAGCAGTTCTTC. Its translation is CASSEAWGSYNEQFF.

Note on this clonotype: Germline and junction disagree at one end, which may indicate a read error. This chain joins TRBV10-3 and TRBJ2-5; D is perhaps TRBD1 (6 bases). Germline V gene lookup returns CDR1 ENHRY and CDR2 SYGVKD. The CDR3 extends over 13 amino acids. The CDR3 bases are TGTGCCACCCAGGGACACCTCCAAGAGACCCAGTACTTT. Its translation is CATQGHLQETQYF.

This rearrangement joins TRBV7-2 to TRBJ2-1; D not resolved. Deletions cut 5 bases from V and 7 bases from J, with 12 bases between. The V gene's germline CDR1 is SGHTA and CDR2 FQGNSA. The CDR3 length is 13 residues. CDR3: CASSRKRLNEQFF. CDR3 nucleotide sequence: TGTGCCAGCAGCCGGAAACGTCTTAATGAGCAGTTCTTC.

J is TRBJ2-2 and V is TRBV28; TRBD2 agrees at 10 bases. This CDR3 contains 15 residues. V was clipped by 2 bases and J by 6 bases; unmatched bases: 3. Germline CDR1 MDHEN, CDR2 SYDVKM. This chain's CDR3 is CASSLLAGASGELFF. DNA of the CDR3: TGTGCCAGCAGTTTACTAGCGGGAGCCTCCGGGGAGCTGTTTTTT.

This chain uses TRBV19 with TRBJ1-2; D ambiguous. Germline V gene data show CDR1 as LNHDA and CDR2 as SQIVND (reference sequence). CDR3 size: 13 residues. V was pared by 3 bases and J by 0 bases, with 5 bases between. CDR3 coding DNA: TGTGCCAGTAGTATCTCGGCTAACTATGGCTACACCTTC. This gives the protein CASSISANYGYTF.